One sample yielded the 15 T cell receptor beta chains listed below, sequenced in a study of blood T cell repertoires in COVID-19. Method: immunoSEQ multiplex PCR; TCRdb's copy keeps in-frame clones and lacks some. The table includes about 140,000 clones, approximately 86% detected once. The sequencing sample was made of peripheral blood. The receptors shown here come from a man between 65 and 85 years old with acute or convalescent COVID-19.

The gene calls are TRBV1 and TRBJ1-2. TRBV1 is classified as a pseudogene. The CDR3 consists of 15 residues. The CDR3 is CTSSQRGGSKYGYTF. The CDR3 DNA follows: TGCACCAGCAGCCAACGGGGGGGAAGTAAGTATGGCTACACCTTC.

About this clone itself: The same CDR3 arises from other DNA sequences in this sample as well. The CDR3 here is CASSLAGEQYF. In nucleotides, the CDR3 is TGCGCCAGCAGCTTGGCCGGCGAGCAGTACTTC. The rearrangement uses TRBV5-1 and TRBJ2-7; unclear D gene. Between the trimmed V and J ends, which lost 0 bases and 6 bases, there was a span of 4 bases. This CDR3 has 11 amino acids. CDR1 is SGHRS and CDR2 is YFSETQ in the germline V gene. Full variable domain (remainder filled in from reference TRBV5-1 and TRBJ2-7): KAGVTQTPRYLIKTRGQQVTLSCSPISGHRSVSWYQQTPGQGLQFLFEYFSETQRNKGNFPGRFSGRQFSNSRSEMNVSTLELGDSALYLCASSLAGEQYFGPGTRLTVT.

The chain carries TRBV27 and TRBJ1-5; possible D gene TRBD1, 5 bases. Looked up from germline, CDR1 is MNHEY and CDR2 is SMNVEV (reference sequence). This CDR3 is built from 13 residues. Deletions cut 6 bases from V and 6 bases from J, with 12 bases between. For the CDR3, the DNA is TGTGCCAGCAGCCCGGGGCGGGGTCAGCCCCAGCATTTT. This encodes CASSPGRGQPQHF.

The chain links TRBV7-9 to TRBJ1-2; D is uncertain. The CDR3 runs to 14 residues. CDR1 and CDR2 (germline): SEHNR, FQNEAQ (reference sequence). V was shortened by 2 bases and J by 5 bases, with 12 bases between the two germline ends. This CDR3 is CASSLFPEIYGYTF. The CDR3 bases are TGTGCCAGCAGCTTATTTCCAGAAATATATGGCTACACCTTC.

The chain employs TRBV5-6 and TRBJ2-2, with 14 bases matching TRBD2. The CDR3 totals 18 residues. Germline-derived CDR1 and CDR2 are SGHDT and YYEEEE. V lost 0 bases, J lost 4 bases, and 5 bases stayed unmatched. The CDR3 is CASSLAGTSGRLTGELFF. The DNA of the CDR3 is TGTGCCAGCAGCTTGGCTGGGACTAGCGGGAGACTCACCGGGGAGCTGTTTTTT.

The chain carries TRBV19 and TRBJ2-1; a possible D gene is TRBD2 (5 bases). Germline values: CDR1 LNHDA, CDR2 SQIVND (reference sequence). V was trimmed by 5 bases and J by 6 bases, leaving 17 bases between them. The CDR3 has 15 amino acids. The CDR3 here is CASSEERGPSNEQFF. The CDR3 DNA follows: TGTGCCAGTAGTGAGGAAAGAGGGCCTAGCAATGAGCAGTTCTTC. The full variable domain, with the rest looked up from reference TRBV19 and TRBJ2-1, is DGGITQSPKYLFRKEGQNVTLSCEQNLNHDAMYWYRQDPGQGLRLIYYSQIVNDFQKGDIAEGYSVSREKKESFPLTVTSAQKNPTAFYLCASSEERGPSNEQFFGPGTRLTVL.

CDR3 protein: CASSFEGSNTGELFF. CDR3 DNA sequence: TGTGCCAGCAGCTTTGAGGGTTCGAACACCGGGGAGCTGTTTTTT. The chain is built from TRBV5-5 and TRBJ2-2; the D gene is possibly TRBD2 (5 bases). The germline V gene encodes CDR1 SGHKS and CDR2 YYEKEE (reference sequence). V lost 2 bases and J lost 0, with 8 bases in between. CDR3 length equals 15 residues.

The V call is TRBV27, the J call TRBJ2-3, with D maybe TRBD1 (5 bases). The germline V and J ends were trimmed by 0 bases and 6 bases, with 10 bases remaining between them. Germline CDR1 and CDR2: MNHEY and SMNVEV (reference sequence). This CDR3 has 14 residues. CDR3 in amino acids: CASSLSDQGDTQYF. CDR3 bases: TGTGCCAGCAGTTTATCCGACCAGGGCGATACGCAGTATTTT.

This clone has a single count. V gene TRBV5-6 combines with J gene TRBJ1-5; the D is unclear. Deletions cut 1 base from V and 1 base from J, with 9 bases between. The CDR3 is 15 amino acids. Germline V CDR1 and CDR2: SGHDT, YYEEEE. CDR3 amino acids: CASSLRQASNQPQHF. The CDR3 coding sequence is TGTGCCAGCAGCTTGAGGCAGGCGAGCAATCAGCCCCAGCATTTT.

The chain joins TRBV5-8 to TRBJ1-5; D unclear. Trimming took 6 bases from V and 2 from J, leaving 21 bases between them. The CDR3 is made up of 17 amino acids. Germline V CDR1 and CDR2: SGHTS, YDEGEE. The CDR3 here is CASNLPRRFGGNQPQHF. CDR3 sequence (DNA): TGTGCCAGCAACCTACCCCGTAGGTTCGGAGGCAATCAGCCCCAGCATTTT.

This clone was counted a few times. The V gene is TRBV11-3, the J gene TRBJ2-3; 10 bases map to TRBD2. CDR1 and CDR2 from the germline V gene are SGHNT and YENEEA. This CDR3 region has 16 residues. J was trimmed by 3 bases and V by 5 bases; bases with no gene match: 8. The CDR3 is CASSHIAGGRTDTQYF. In DNA form, the CDR3 reads TGTGCCAGCAGCCACATAGCGGGGGGACGGACAGATACGCAGTATTTT.

The chain uses TRBV3-1 (or the pseudogene TRBV3-2) and TRBJ1-1; 9 bases are a match to TRBD1. V was clipped by 5 bases and J by 10 bases; unmatched bases: 8. The CDR3 covers 13 residues. Germline CDR1 reads LGHDT; CDR2 reads YNNKEL (reference sequence). The CDR3 loop reads CASSYHRGQGAFF. CDR3 DNA: TGTGCCAGCAGCTATCACAGGGGGCAAGGAGCTTTCTTT.

This clone was observed a few times. V and J are TRBV28 and TRBJ1-2; 7 bases are shared with TRBD1. The CDR3 runs to 16 residues. V shed 5 bases, J shed 6 bases, and the junction held 15 bases outside the gene matches. Germline-derived CDR1 and CDR2 are MDHEN and SYDVKM. CDR3 in DNA: TGTGCCAGCAGTCCCCTGAGCTCCCAGGGGGTTGATGGCTACACCTTC. Protein sequence: CASSPLSSQGVDGYTF.

This chain links TRBV4-1 with TRBJ1-2, with 12 bases that match TRBD1. Per germline, CDR1 MGHRA and CDR2 YSYEKL. The trim removed 1 base at V and 8 bases at J, leaving 8 bases unmatched. The CDR3 extends over 16 amino acids. For the CDR3, the DNA is TGCGCCAGCAGCCAAGTGCCGGGACAGGGGGCTAGAGGCTACACCTTC. Protein: CASSQVPGQGARGYTF.

The rearrangement joins TRBV3-1 (or the pseudogene TRBV3-2) to TRBJ1-2; 7 bases agree with TRBD1. The CDR3 spans 14 residues. V lost 4 bases to trimming and J lost 2 bases; unmatched junction nucleotides: 4. CDR1 and CDR2 (germline): LGHDT, YNNKEL (reference sequence). The chain's CDR3 is CASSRTGVNYGYTF. CDR3 bases: TGTGCCAGCAGCCGGACAGGAGTCAACTATGGCTACACCTTC.